This T cell receptor beta chain was sequenced for a study of Graves' ophthalmopathy and Graves' hyperthyroidism. Trimming removed 3 bases at V and 5 bases at J, with 13 bases between. The CDR3 runs to 14 residues. CDR1 and CDR2 (germline): WSHSY, SAAADI. Transcripts of RNA were the source for amplifying TCR beta CDR3 regions. Second-round multiplex PCR followed a first-round RT-PCR using HTBI primers. A single record per CDR3 protein comes from TCRdb applying MiXCR to the multiplex PCR reads. The table lists about 220,000 distinct CDR3 sequences, roughly 21% of them singletons. A few counts support this clonotype.

This chain uses TRBV10-2 with TRBJ2-5; D possibly uses TRBD1 or TRBD2 (5 bases each). The source material was peripheral blood. The sequence was collected from a woman aged 45-65 years with Graves' ophthalmopathy. DNA for the CDR3: TGCGCCAGCAGTGACACCTCGGGGCGGGAGACCCAGTACTTC. As protein: CASSDTSGRETQYF.